A selection of T cell receptor beta chains follows, all from one sample in a study of patients and donors after allogeneic stem cell transplantation. TCRdb reprocessed the RT-PCR reads with MiXCR, giving one entry per CDR3 protein. The table includes 190,000 or so distinct CDR3 sequences, around two fifths detected once. Sequenced: blood, either unsorted or a sorted T cell fraction (not recorded which). The source is a human donor who was either an allogeneic HSCT recipient or a stem cell or donor lymphocyte infusion donor (not recorded which). It is not recorded whose cells these are; they may come from a transplant donor. The CDR3 runs from the conserved cysteine through the conserved F or W. D genes are given only for firm matches. The size field is filled for only some rows; it gives once, few, many or a size class.

j_gene	abundance	d_gene	v_gene	CDR3aa	CDR3nt
TRBJ2-2	once	TRBD1	TRBV27	CASGKRQGSLTTGELFF	TGTGCCAGCGGGAAAAGACAGGGTTCTCTGACTACCGGGGAGCTGTTTTTT
TRBJ2-3	-	-	TRBV6-1	CASSEGRDYPDTQYF	TGTGCCAGCAGTGAAGGACGGGATTACCCAGATACGCAGTATTTT
TRBJ2-7	-	TRBD1	TRBV5-1	CASSLRGGSLYEQYF	TGCGCCAGCAGCTTGCGAGGGGGCTCCCTCTACGAGCAGTACTTC
TRBJ2-2	-	-	TRBV12-3/TRBV12-4	CASTSPGQSGELFF	TGTGCCAGCACCTCCCCAGGGCAATCCGGGGAGCTGTTTTTT
TRBJ2-3	-	-	TRBV20-1	CSATRTTSTDTQYF	TGCAGTGCTACCCGGACAACTAGCACAGATACGCAGTATTTT
TRBJ2-5	-	TRBD2	TRBV9	CASSVGSSGAKETQYF	TGTGCCAGCAGCGTAGGATCTAGCGGGGCAAAAGAGACCCAGTACTTC
TRBJ1-2	-	-	TRBV5-1	CASSLSRGDYTF	TGCGCCAGCAGCTTGTCCAGGGGAGACTACACCTTC
TRBJ1-1	few	-	TRBV6-1	CASSEAPQETEAFF	TGTGCCAGCAGTGAAGCGCCCCAAGAGACTGAAGCTTTCTTT
TRBJ1-1	-	-	TRBV12-3/TRBV12-4	CASSTGPVNTEAFF	TGTGCCAGCAGTACGGGCCCTGTGAACACTGAAGCTTTCTTT
TRBJ2-4	-	TRBD1	TRBV12-3/TRBV12-4	CASSLGGTGDIQYF	TGTGCCAGCAGTTTAGGGGGGACAGGGGACATTCAGTACTTC
TRBJ1-2	-	-	TRBV5-6	CASSLQGLTNYGYTF	TGTGCCAGCAGCTTACAGGGCTTGACTAACTATGGCTACACCTTC
TRBJ2-1	many	-	TRBV12-3/TRBV12-4	CASSLKSGSEQFF	TGTGCCAGCAGTTTAAAATCGGGGAGTGAGCAGTTCTTC
TRBJ2-1	-	-	TRBV20-1	CSARDHMAWGDNEQFF	TGCAGTGCTAGAGATCACATGGCGTGGGGCGACAATGAGCAGTTCTTC
TRBJ1-2	-	-	TRBV30	CAWDKVRDGYTF	TGTGCCTGGGATAAGGTACGGGATGGCTACACCTTC
TRBJ1-1	few	TRBD1	TRBV5-1	CASSPDRGETEAFF	TGCGCCAGCAGCCCCGACAGGGGTGAGACTGAAGCTTTCTTT
TRBJ2-2	-	-	TRBV5-1	CASSLRLEPGELFF	TGCGCCAGCAGCTTGAGGCTAGAGCCCGGGGAGCTGTTTTTT
TRBJ1-3	few	-	TRBV12-3/TRBV12-4	CASTRQDLSGNTIYF	TGTGCCAGCACAAGACAGGATCTCTCTGGAAACACCATATATTTT
TRBJ1-5	few	-	TRBV20-1	CSANWRPQHF	TGCAGTGCTAACTGGCGGCCCCAGCATTTT
TRBJ1-5	few	-	TRBV4-1	CASSQEGDYQPQHF	TGCGCCAGCAGCCAAGAGGGAGACTATCAGCCCCAGCATTTT
TRBJ1-6	-	-	TRBV4-1	CASSQDRRGSPLHF	TGCGCCAGCAGCCAAGATCGGCGTGGTTCACCCCTCCACTTT
TRBJ1-1	-	TRBD1	TRBV2	CASSETYPGQGRAFF	TGTGCCAGCAGTGAAACCTACCCGGGACAGGGCCGGGCTTTCTTT
TRBJ1-6	few	-	TRBV25-1	CASRTGLNSPLHF	TGTGCCAGCAGGACAGGTCTGAATTCACCCCTCCACTTT
TRBJ2-6	few	-	TRBV5-1	CASSFLGNSGANVLTF	TGCGCCAGCAGCTTTCTGGGGAACTCTGGGGCCAACGTCCTGACTTTC
TRBJ2-5	-	-	TRBV5-4	CASSLGGTHRETQYF	TGTGCCAGCAGCTTGGGGGGGACCCACAGGGAGACCCAGTACTTC
TRBJ1-2	few	-	TRBV12-3/TRBV12-4	CASTGMGGNGYTF	TGTGCCAGCACCGGCATGGGGGGAAATGGCTACACCTTC
TRBJ1-5	-	-	TRBV20-1	CSASRSSNQPQHF	TGCAGTGCTAGCCGCAGTAGCAATCAGCCCCAGCATTTT
TRBJ1-6	-	-	TRBV4-3	CASSQVNGDSPLHF	TGCGCCAGCAGCCAGGTTAATGGGGATTCACCCCTCCACTTT
TRBJ1-2	-	TRBD1	TRBV6-1	CASTPTGQSYGYTF	TGTGCCAGCACCCCAACGGGACAGAGCTATGGCTACACCTTC